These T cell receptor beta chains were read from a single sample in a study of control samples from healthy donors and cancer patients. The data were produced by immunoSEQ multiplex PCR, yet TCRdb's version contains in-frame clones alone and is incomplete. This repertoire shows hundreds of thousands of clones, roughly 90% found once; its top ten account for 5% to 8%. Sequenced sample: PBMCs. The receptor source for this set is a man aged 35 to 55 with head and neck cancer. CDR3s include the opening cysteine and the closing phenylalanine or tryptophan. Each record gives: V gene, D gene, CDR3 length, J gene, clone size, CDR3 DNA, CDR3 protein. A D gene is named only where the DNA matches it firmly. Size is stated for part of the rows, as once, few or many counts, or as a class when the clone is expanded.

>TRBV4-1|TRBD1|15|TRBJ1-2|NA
TGCGCCAGCAGCCCCCAAGAATCAGGGGGCAATGGCTACACCTTC
CASSPQESGGNGYTF
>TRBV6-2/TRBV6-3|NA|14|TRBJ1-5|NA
TGTGCCAGCACCCCGGGAACCCCTCATCAGCCCCAGCATTTT
CASTPGTPHQPQHF
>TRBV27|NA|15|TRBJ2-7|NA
TGTGCCAGCAGTTTCCTGGCAGGGGCCCCCTACGAGCAGTACTTC
CASSFLAGAPYEQYF
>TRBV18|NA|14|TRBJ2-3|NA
TGTGCCAGCTCAGCCTCGGGGGTCACAGATACGCAGTATTTT
CASSASGVTDTQYF
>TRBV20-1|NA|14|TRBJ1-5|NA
TGCAGTGCTAGTGACCCCGGGGGGAATCAGCCCCAGCATTTT
CSASDPGGNQPQHF
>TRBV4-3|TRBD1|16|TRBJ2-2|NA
TGCGCCAGCAGCCATGTGGACAGGGTCGCGGCCGGGGAGCTGTTTTTT
CASSHVDRVAAGELFF
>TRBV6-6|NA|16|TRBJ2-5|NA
TGTGCCAGCAGTTACGGACATCCCCGTCAGGTAGAGACCCAGTACTTC
CASSYGHPRQVETQYF
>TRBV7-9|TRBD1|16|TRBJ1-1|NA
TGTGCCAGCAGCTACTCAAACAGGGGGGGTTTCACTGAAGCTTTCTTT
CASSYSNRGGFTEAFF
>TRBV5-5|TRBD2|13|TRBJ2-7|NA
TGTGCCAGCAGCTTGCCGCGGGGGTACGAGCAGTACTTC
CASSLPRGYEQYF
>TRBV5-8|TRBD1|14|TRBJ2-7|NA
TGTGCCAGCGAAACCGGGACAGTGTCCTACGAGCAGTACTTC
CASETGTVSYEQYF
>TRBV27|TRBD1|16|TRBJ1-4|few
TGTGCCAGCAGTTTTTGGGGGACAGGGAATTCGGAAAAACTGTTTTTT
CASSFWGTGNSEKLFF
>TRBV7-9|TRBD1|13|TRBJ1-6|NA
TGTGCCAGCAGTGGACAGGGGAATTCACCCCTCCACTTT
CASSGQGNSPLHF
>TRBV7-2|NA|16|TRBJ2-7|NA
TGTGCCAGCAGTCCTCGGTCACTCGGGGCAGCCTACGAGCAGTACTTC
CASSPRSLGAAYEQYF
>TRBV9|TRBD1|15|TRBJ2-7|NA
TGTGCCAGCAGCGTAAGGACAGGAACTGACTACGAGCAGTACTTC
CASSVRTGTDYEQYF
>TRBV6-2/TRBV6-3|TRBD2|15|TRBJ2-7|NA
TGTGCCAGCAGTTGGTCCGGGACTAGCGATTACGAGCAGTACTTC
CASSWSGTSDYEQYF
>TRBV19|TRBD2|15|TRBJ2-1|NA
TGTGCCAGTAGTATAGCACTAGCGGGAAACGATGAGCAGTTCTTC
CASSIALAGNDEQFF
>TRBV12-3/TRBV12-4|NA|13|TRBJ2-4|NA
TGTGCCAGCAGTTTGAATACCAAAAACATTCAGTACTTC
CASSLNTKNIQYF